The 2 T cell receptor beta chains below come from one sample, sequenced in a study of CD8 T cells in ankylosing spondylitis (dated by TCRdb to the late 2010s). General study outcomes and caveats: A TCR beta motif made up of eight highly homologous amino acid variants appeared to be characteristic of blood from ankylosing spondylitis patients.

Libraries were made using 5' RACE. For sequencing, an Illumina HiSeq 2500 was employed. TCRdb reanalyzed the raw reads on its own, using fastp at Q25 for trimming and MiXCR for clone calling, and kept in-frame beta chains. One record per CDR3 amino acid sequence lists the most common genes and DNA. Recorded for this sample are roughly 400,000 distinct CDR3 sequences; approximately 20% of them occurred a single time. The ten biggest clones cover roughly 16% of the sample. No antigens are known for them. Sequenced: blood, either unsorted or a sorted T cell fraction (not recorded which). The receptors were sampled from a male donor with ankylosing spondylitis.

This clonotype was detected only a few times. V usage is TRBV15 and J usage is TRBJ1-6; D unclear. V shed 1 base and J shed 0 bases, with 10 bases lying between them. Germline CDR1 LNHNV, CDR2 YYDKDF (reference sequence). CDR3 length equals 17 residues. The CDR3: CATSRVALFSYNSPLHF. DNA for the CDR3: TGTGCCACCAGCAGAGTGGCATTGTTCTCCTATAATTCACCCCTCCACTTT.

This clonotype was seen repeatedly, ten times or more. The rearrangement uses TRBV29-1 and TRBJ2-1, with 9 bases lining up with TRBD2. The CDR3 runs to 17 residues. CDR1 is SQVTM and CDR2 is ANQGSEA in the germline V gene. The V and J ends lost 0 bases and 6 bases, in that order; junction bases with no gene match: 12. This CDR3 is CSVEDRKASGTGNEQFF. In DNA form, the CDR3 reads TGCAGCGTTGAAGATCGGAAGGCTAGCGGGACGGGCAATGAGCAGTTCTTC.